This T cell receptor beta chain was profiled in a study of T cells in Graves' hyperthyroidism and ophthalmopathy. RNA transcripts served as the template for amplifying TCR beta CDR3 regions. TCR CDR3 underwent first-round RT-PCR with the HTBI primer set. TCRdb itself ran the multiplex PCR reads through MiXCR, one entry per CDR3 protein. The table records roughly 350,000 distinct CDR3 sequences, more than 14% of them present only once. The sample holds many counts of this clonotype. The CDR3 has 11 amino acids. Per the germline V gene, CDR1 is LGHNT and CDR2 is FRNRAP. V was clipped by 1 base and J by 10 bases, with 7 bases between them.

The clonotype was recovered from a woman aged 25 to 39 with Graves' ophthalmopathy. The chain combines TRBV12-5 with TRBJ1-1, with D uncertain. Source material: blood. The CDR3 here is CASGLGVVAFF. CDR3 nucleotides: TGTGCTAGTGGTTTGGGGGTTGTAGCTTTCTTT.